The clone carrying this TCR beta chain was seen a handful of times. Its antigen is unknown. Both 60 Vbeta primers and 13 Jbeta primers went into the PCR. Original data processing: Some 11 million shared chains were among the approximately 82 million unique TCR beta chains that a later analysis counted. Assay: immunoSEQ multiplex PCR; the TCRdb copy retains only in-frame clones and omits some. D and trimming were read from the DNA, whereas the V and J calls and clone size are those reported in that table. The table has over 130,000 clones, 70% to 75% seen once. In germline, CDR1 is SGHDN, CDR2 FVKESK. The CDR3 runs to 20 residues. V lost 3 bases and J 10 bases, leaving 34 bases between the germline ends. These data come from a study of cytomegalovirus exposure and HLA in healthy donors. Findings and caveats of the study: TRBV6-2, TRBV6-3 and other indistinguishable V segments were excluded. Reported results showed that the classifier diagnosed cytomegalovirus status with high specificity and sensitivity. The investigators catalogued under 200 TCR beta chains as cytomegalovirus-associated.

The genes are TRBV14 and TRBJ2-1; D ambiguous. Source material: PBMCs. This clonotype originated in a woman in her twenties or thirties in good health and CMV-seronegative. The CDR3 here is CASSQPHVDTNSAYNEEQFF. For the CDR3, the DNA is TGTGCCAGCAGCCAGCCACATGTTGACACCAACTCCGCGTACAATGAGGAGCAGTTCTTC.